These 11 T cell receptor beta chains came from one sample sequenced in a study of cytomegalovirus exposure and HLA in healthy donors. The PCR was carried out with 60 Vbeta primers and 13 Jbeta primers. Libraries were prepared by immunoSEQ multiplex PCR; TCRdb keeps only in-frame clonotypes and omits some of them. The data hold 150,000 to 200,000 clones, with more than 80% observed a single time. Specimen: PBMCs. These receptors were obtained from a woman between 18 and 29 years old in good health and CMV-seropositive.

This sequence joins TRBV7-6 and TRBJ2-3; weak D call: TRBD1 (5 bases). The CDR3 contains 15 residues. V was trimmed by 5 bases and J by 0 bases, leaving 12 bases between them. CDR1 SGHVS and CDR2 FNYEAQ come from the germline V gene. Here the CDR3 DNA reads TGTGCCAGCAGCGGCAGGGATTCCAGCACAGATACGCAGTATTTT. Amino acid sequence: CASSGRDSSTDTQYF.

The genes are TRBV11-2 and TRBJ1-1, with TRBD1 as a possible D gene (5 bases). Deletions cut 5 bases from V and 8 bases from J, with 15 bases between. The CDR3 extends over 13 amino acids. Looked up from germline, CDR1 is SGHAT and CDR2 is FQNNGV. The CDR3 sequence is CASSTSPGGEAFF. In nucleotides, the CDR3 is TGTGCCAGCAGCACATCGCCGGGGGGAGAAGCTTTCTTT.

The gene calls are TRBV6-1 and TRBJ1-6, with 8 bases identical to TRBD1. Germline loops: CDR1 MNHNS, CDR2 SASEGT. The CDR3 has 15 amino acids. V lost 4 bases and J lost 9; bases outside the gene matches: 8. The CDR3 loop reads CASSGETGVASPLHF. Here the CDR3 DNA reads TGTGCCAGCAGTGGAGAGACAGGGGTTGCTTCACCCCTCCACTTT.

DNA of the CDR3: TGTGCCAGCAGTTCCACCACGGGGACCTACGAGCAGTACTTC. Residues: CASSSTTGTYEQYF. The rearrangement uses TRBV6-5 and TRBJ2-7; TRBD2 might be the D (5 bases). Looked up from germline, CDR1 is MNHEY and CDR2 is SVGAGI. Trimming stripped 4 bases from V and 2 bases from J, with 12 bases between. The CDR3 covers 14 residues.

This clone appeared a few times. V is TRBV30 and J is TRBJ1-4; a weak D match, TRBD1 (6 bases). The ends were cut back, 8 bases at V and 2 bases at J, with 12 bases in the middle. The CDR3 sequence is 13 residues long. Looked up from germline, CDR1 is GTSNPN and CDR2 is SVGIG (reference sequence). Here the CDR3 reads CAQRDTTNEKLFF. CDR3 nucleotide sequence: TGTGCCCAGAGGGACACTACTAATGAAAAACTGTTTTTT. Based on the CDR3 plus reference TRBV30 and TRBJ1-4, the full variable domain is SQTIHQWPATLVQPVGSPLSLECTVEGTSNPNLYWYRQAAGRGLQLLFYSVGIGQISSEVPQNLSASRPQDRQFILSSKKLLLSDSGFYLCAQRDTTNEKLFFGSGTQLSVL.

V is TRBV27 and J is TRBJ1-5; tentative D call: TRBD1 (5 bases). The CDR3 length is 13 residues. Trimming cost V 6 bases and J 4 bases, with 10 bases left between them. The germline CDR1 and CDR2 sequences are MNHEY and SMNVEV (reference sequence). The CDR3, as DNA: TGTGCCAGCAGGGGGCTTGGGAATCAGCCCCAGCATTTT. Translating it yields CASRGLGNQPQHF.

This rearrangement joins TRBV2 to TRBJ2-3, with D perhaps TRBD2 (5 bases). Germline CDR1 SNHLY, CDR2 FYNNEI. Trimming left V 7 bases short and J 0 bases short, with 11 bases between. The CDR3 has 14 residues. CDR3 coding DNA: TGTGCCAGCATCGGGATCGCTAGCACAGATACGCAGTATTTT. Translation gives CASIGIASTDTQYF.

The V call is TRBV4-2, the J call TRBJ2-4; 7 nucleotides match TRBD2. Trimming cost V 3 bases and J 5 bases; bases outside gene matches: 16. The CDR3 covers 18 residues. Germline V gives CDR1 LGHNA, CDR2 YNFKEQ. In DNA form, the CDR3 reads TGTGCCAGCAGCCATTTCAACGGGGGGATGGGTAGGGAAAACATTCAGTACTTC. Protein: CASSHFNGGMGRENIQYF.

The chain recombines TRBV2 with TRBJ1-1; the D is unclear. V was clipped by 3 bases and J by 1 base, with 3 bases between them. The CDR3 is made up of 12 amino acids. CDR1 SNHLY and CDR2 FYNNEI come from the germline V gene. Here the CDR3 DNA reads TGTGCCAGCAGTGATCAGAACACTGAAGCTTTCTTT. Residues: CASSDQNTEAFF.

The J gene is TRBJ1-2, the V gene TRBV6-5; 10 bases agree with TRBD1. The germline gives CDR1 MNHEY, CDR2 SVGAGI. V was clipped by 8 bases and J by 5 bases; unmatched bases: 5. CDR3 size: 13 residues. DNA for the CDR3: TGTGCCAGCTCTAGACAGGGGGCTTATGGCTACACCTTC. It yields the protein CASSRQGAYGYTF.

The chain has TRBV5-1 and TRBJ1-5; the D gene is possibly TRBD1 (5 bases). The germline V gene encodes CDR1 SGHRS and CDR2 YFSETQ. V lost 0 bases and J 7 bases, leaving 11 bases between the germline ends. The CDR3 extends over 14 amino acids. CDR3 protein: CASSLGREDQPQHF. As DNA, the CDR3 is TGCGCCAGCAGCTTGGGCAGGGAGGACCAGCCCCAGCATTTT.